These T cell receptor beta chains were read from a single sample in a study of blood T cell repertoires in COVID-19. Measured with immunoSEQ multiplex PCR; TCRdb has only the in-frame clones, and not every one. Of 250,000 or so clones in the sample, 86% were seen once. The sequencing input was peripheral blood. These receptors were taken from a man aged 35-49 years with active or convalescent COVID-19. Each CDR3 is given with its conserved first and last residue. A D gene is named only where the DNA matches it firmly. Clone size is given for some rows only: seen once, a few or many times, or a class if the clone is expanded.

TRBV4-1,15,few,TRBJ1-3,.,TGCGCCAGCAGCCAACGCGCTCGCTCTGGAAACACCATATATTTT,CASSQRARSGNTIYF
TRBV5-4,17,once,TRBJ1-6,.,TGTGCCAGCAGCCCTTCAGCGGGGGTTGAACCCAGGACACCCCTCCACTTT,CASSPSAGVEPRTPLHF
TRBV29-1,14,.,TRBJ2-3,.,TGCAGCGTTGCGTTGACCGCGCGGGCAGATACGCAGTATTTT,CSVALTARADTQYF
TRBV9,16,.,TRBJ2-7,TRBD2,TGTGCCAGCAGCGTCCTAGCGGGAGGGCCTTCCTACGAGCAGTACTTC,CASSVLAGGPSYEQYF
TRBV6-5,16,few,TRBJ2-7,.,TGTGCCAGCAGTTACTCGTTGCTAGCAATTTCCTACGAGCAGTACTTC,CASSYSLLAISYEQYF
TRBV7-3,13,.,TRBJ1-5,.,TGTGCCAGCAGCTTAGCAGCGTCTCAGCCCCAGCATTTT,CASSLAASQPQHF
TRBV6-5,15,.,TRBJ1-4,TRBD1,TGTGCCAGCAGTCTCCGGACAGGGGGAATTGAAAAACTGTTTTTT,CASSLRTGGIEKLFF
TRBV24-1,13,.,TRBJ2-2,.,TGTGCCACCAGTGGCAGGGGGGCCGGGGAGCTGTTTTTT,CATSGRGAGELFF
TRBV12-3/TRBV12-4,13,once,TRBJ1-6,.,TGTGCCAGCAGTTTGGCTCTAGATTCACCCCTCCACTTT,CASSLALDSPLHF
TRBV19,16,.,TRBJ2-1,TRBD2,TGTGCCAGTAACTGGCGAGCGGGATATTCCTACAATGAGCAGTTCTTC,CASNWRAGYSYNEQFF
TRBV2,14,.,TRBJ1-4,TRBD1,TGTGCCAGCAGGGCCCGACAGGGCGAGGAAAAACTGTTTTTT,CASRARQGEEKLFF
TRBV3-1/TRBV3-2,17,.,TRBJ2-7,TRBD2,TGTGCCAGCAGCCCACGCGAAGCCCGGGAGGGCCCGGGCGAGCAGTACTTC,CASSPREAREGPGEQYF
TRBV24-1,16,.,TRBJ1-5,.,TGTGCCACCAGTGATCGCAGGGGACCTAGCAATCAGCCCCAGCATTTT,CATSDRRGPSNQPQHF
TRBV5-1,15,.,TRBJ2-1,TRBD2,TGCGCCAGCAGAGCGGGACTAGCGGAAGACAATGAGCAGTTCTTC,CASRAGLAEDNEQFF
TRBV28,15,.,TRBJ1-6,.,TGTGCCAGCAGCCTCTCGGGGTTTGTACATTCACCCCTCCACTTT,CASSLSGFVHSPLHF
TRBV12-3/TRBV12-4,13,.,TRBJ1-1,.,TGTGCCAGCAGAGCTTGGGCTAACACTGAAGCTTTCTTT,CASRAWANTEAFF
TRBV11-3,12,.,TRBJ1-2,.,TGTGCCAGCAGCTCTTATAACTATGGCTACACCTTC,CASSSYNYGYTF
TRBV30,11,once,TRBJ2-7,.,TGTGCCTGGGAAGGGGCCTACGAGCAGTACTTC,CAWEGAYEQYF
TRBV7-6,15,.,TRBJ1-3,.,TGTGCCAGCAGCCCAGGGAGGGTGGCTGGAAACACCATATATTTT,CASSPGRVAGNTIYF
TRBV19,16,.,TRBJ1-6,.,TGTGCCAGTAGTCCCCAAGGACTTTCTGGACGATCACCCCTCCACTTT,CASSPQGLSGRSPLHF
TRBV4-1,16,.,TRBJ1-2,TRBD1,TGCGCCAGCAGCCAAGATTTTGACAGGGCGGGCTGGGGCTACACCTTC,CASSQDFDRAGWGYTF
TRBV9,15,once,TRBJ2-5,.,TGTGCCAGCAGCGTATTTTTGGGGCCACAAGAGACCCAGTACTTC,CASSVFLGPQETQYF
TRBV9,15,.,TRBJ1-6,TRBD1,TGTGCCAGCAGCATCGGGACAGGGAATAATTCACCCCTCCACTTT,CASSIGTGNNSPLHF
TRBV3-1/TRBV3-2,14,.,TRBJ1-2,TRBD1,TGTGCCAGCAGCCCCCGGGACAGGGCAGGAGGCTACACCTTC,CASSPRDRAGGYTF
TRBV9,15,.,TRBJ2-7,.,TGTGCCAGCAGCGTCGACGCCTCCGGGACCTACGAGCAGTACTTC,CASSVDASGTYEQYF
TRBV11-3,14,.,TRBJ2-1,.,TGTGCCAGCAGCTTAGCTCAGGGTTGGAATGAGCAGTTCTTC,CASSLAQGWNEQFF
TRBV21-1,15,.,TRBJ2-2,.,TGTGCCAGCAGTAAACTAGCTCCGAACACCGGGGAGCTGTTTTTT,CASSKLAPNTGELFF
TRBV7-6,18,few,TRBJ1-1,TRBD1,TGTGCCAGCAGCTCACTAGCCCCCAGGACAGGGAAGGACACTGAAGCTTTCTTT,CASSSLAPRTGKDTEAFF
TRBV12-5,14,.,TRBJ2-2,TRBD2,TGTGCTAGTGGGGAAGCGGGGTTCACCGGGGAGCTGTTTTTT,CASGEAGFTGELFF
TRBV10-3,15,.,TRBJ1-2,TRBD1,TGTGCCATCAGTGACCCCACAGGGGGCGACTATGGCTACACCTTC,CAISDPTGGDYGYTF
TRBV10-3,14,once,TRBJ2-3,TRBD1,TGTGCCATCAGAGAGGGACAGGGTCAACCTACGCAGTATTTT,CAIREGQGQPTQYF
TRBV6-5,14,few,TRBJ1-1,.,TGTGCCAGCAGTTTTCGACACAAAAACACTGAAGCTTTCTTT,CASSFRHKNTEAFF
TRBV4-1,15,.,TRBJ1-5,.,TGCGCCAGCAGCCAAGATCGCAGGGGATCTCAGCCCCAGCATTTT,CASSQDRRGSQPQHF
TRBV5-6,11,.,TRBJ1-1,.,TGTGCCAGCAGCTGGAGCACTGAAGCTTTCTTT,CASSWSTEAFF
TRBV5-6,16,.,TRBJ1-1,.,TGTGCCAGCAGCTTGGGGGTCTTTCGGGGGAACACTGAAGCTTTCTTT,CASSLGVFRGNTEAFF
TRBV28,15,.,TRBJ1-3,.,TGTGCCAGCAGCCCCCTGGGGGGGGTCGGAAACACCATATATTTT,CASSPLGGVGNTIYF
TRBV27,13,many,TRBJ1-3,TRBD1,TGTCCCCCGGTGACAGGGCTGGGAAACACCATATATTTT,CPPVTGLGNTIYF
TRBV12-3/TRBV12-4,13,.,TRBJ1-2,.,TGTGCCAGCAGTCAGCAGGGTCAACCTGGCTACACCTTC,CASSQQGQPGYTF
TRBV28,15,many,TRBJ1-1,TRBD1,TGTGCCAGCAGTTACCGGGACAGGGGATATACTGAAGCTTTCTTT,CASSYRDRGYTEAFF
TRBV3-1/TRBV3-2,16,.,TRBJ1-4,.,TGTGCCAGCAGCCAAGATTCGGGCAGGGAGGGTGAAAAACTGTTTTTT,CASSQDSGREGEKLFF
TRBV12-5,14,once,TRBJ1-6,.,TGTGCTAGTGGTACCAGGCTCTCTAATTCACCCCTCCACTTT,CASGTRLSNSPLHF
TRBV5-4,16,.,TRBJ2-1,TRBD1,TGTGCCAGCAGCTTGGTACAGGGGGCATCCTACAATGAGCAGTTCTTC,CASSLVQGASYNEQFF
TRBV13,16,.,TRBJ2-7,.,TGTGCCAGCACTTCGCGAGCCGGGAGCGAGGGTAACGAGCAGTACTTC,CASTSRAGSEGNEQYF
TRBV7-9,11,once,TRBJ2-1,.,TGTGCCAGCAGCTTCCGCAATGAGCAGTTCTTC,CASSFRNEQFF
TRBV2,13,.,TRBJ2-7,.,TGTGCCAGCAGGCTGACAAGGACCTACGAGCAGTACTTC,CASRLTRTYEQYF
TRBV30,14,.,TRBJ2-7,TRBD1,TGTGCCTGGAGGCGAGACAGGGGAGCCTACGAGCAGTACTTC,CAWRRDRGAYEQYF
TRBV18,15,.,TRBJ1-6,.,TGTGCCAGCTCACCACGCTCCATCGGGAATTCACCCCTCCACTTT,CASSPRSIGNSPLHF
TRBV19,15,.,TRBJ1-5,.,TGTGCCAGTAGCCAGCCCAGCATAGGGGCCCAGCCCCAGCATTTT,CASSQPSIGAQPQHF
TRBV19,15,.,TRBJ2-2,.,TGTGCCAGTAGTAGCACCGGACAGACGACCGGGGAGCTGTTTTTT,CASSSTGQTTGELFF
TRBV18,12,.,TRBJ1-1,.,TGTGCCAGCGTCGCAGACTACACTGAAGCTTTCTTT,CASVADYTEAFF
TRBV6-5,15,.,TRBJ2-5,.,TGTGCCAGCAGCCCGGGACCGACAGGCACGGAGACCCAGTACTTC,CASSPGPTGTETQYF
TRBV10-3,12,.,TRBJ1-1,.,TGTGCCATCGCGGGGGGATTTTCTGAAGCTTTCTTT,CAIAGGFSEAFF
TRBV9,15,.,TRBJ2-3,TRBD1,TGTGCCAGCAGTGGCCAGGGGGTTATCGCAGATACGCAGTATTTT,CASSGQGVIADTQYF
TRBV27,18,.,TRBJ2-5,.,TGTGCCAGCACCTCCCGGGCCCTGGGCGTCGAGGGAGCTGAGACCCAGTACTTC,CASTSRALGVEGAETQYF
TRBV3-1/TRBV3-2,15,.,TRBJ1-4,.,TGTGCCAGCAGCCCGGCGGTAACAACTAATGAAAAACTGTTTTTT,CASSPAVTTNEKLFF
TRBV7-9,16,.,TRBJ2-5,TRBD2,TGTGCCAGCAGCCCAAACCGGGACTATAACCAAGAGACCCAGTACTTC,CASSPNRDYNQETQYF
TRBV19,14,.,TRBJ1-4,.,TGTGCCAGTAGTTTGACGGGAGAAGGTGAAAAACTGTTTTTT,CASSLTGEGEKLFF